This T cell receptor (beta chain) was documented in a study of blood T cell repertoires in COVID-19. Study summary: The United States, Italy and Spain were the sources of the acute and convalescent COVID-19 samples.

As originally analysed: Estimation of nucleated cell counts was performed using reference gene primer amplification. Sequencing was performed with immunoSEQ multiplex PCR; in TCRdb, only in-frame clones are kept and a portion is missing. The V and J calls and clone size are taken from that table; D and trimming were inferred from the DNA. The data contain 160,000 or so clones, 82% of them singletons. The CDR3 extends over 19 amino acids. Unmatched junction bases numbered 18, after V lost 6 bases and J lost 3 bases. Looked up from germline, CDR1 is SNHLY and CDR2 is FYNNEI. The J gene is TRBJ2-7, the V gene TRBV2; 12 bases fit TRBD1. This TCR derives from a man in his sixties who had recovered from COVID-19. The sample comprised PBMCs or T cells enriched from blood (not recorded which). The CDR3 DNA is TGTGCCAGCAGCGCCTCCCCGGGACAGGGGGCTAACAAATACTACGAGCAGTACTTC. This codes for CASSASPGQGANKYYEQYF.